This entry lists 12 T cell receptor beta chains sequenced from one sample in a study of OX40 agonist ivuxolimab in advanced cancers. Sequencing was performed with immunoSEQ multiplex PCR; in TCRdb, only in-frame clones are kept and a portion is missing. The sample holds roughly 60,000 clones; around 90% are singletons and the top ten take about 0.76%. The sample consisted of CD4+ or CD8+ T cells sorted from blood, taken in a trial of the OX40 agonist ivuxolimab. These receptors were obtained from an adult with an advanced solid tumor such as melanoma, head and neck, liver or kidney cancer.

This clone was detected once. The chain employs TRBV5-6 and TRBJ1-1, with D unresolved. Germline V CDR1 and CDR2: SGHDT, YYEEEE. The CDR3 sequence is 13 residues long. V was trimmed by 4 bases and J by 0 bases, leaving 7 bases between them. The CDR3 loop reads CASSAILNTEAFF. The CDR3 DNA follows: TGTGCCAGCAGCGCCATTTTGAACACTGAAGCTTTCTTT.

The V gene is TRBV6-1, the J gene TRBJ2-1, with D perhaps matching TRBD1 (5 bases). The CDR3 has 13 amino acids. Germline CDR1 MNHNS, CDR2 SASEGT. Trimming removed 5 bases from V and 6 bases from J, with 11 bases in between. CDR3 sequence: CASSPRQSNEQFF. CDR3 in DNA: TGTGCCAGCAGTCCGCGACAGAGCAATGAGCAGTTCTTC.

The table lists this clone with a few counts. J is TRBJ2-7 and V is TRBV29-1; D may correspond to TRBD1 or TRBD2 (5 bases each). Germline-derived CDR1 and CDR2 are SQVTM and ANQGSEA. The CDR3 contains 12 residues. Trimming left V 7 bases short and J 6 bases short, with 16 bases between. As DNA, the CDR3 is TGCAGCGCCGGGCTTCGAGGGGCCGAGCAGTACTTC. Translating gives CSAGLRGAEQYF.

This chain uses TRBV30 with TRBJ2-2, with D perhaps TRBD2 (5 bases). Germline assignment: CDR1 GTSNPN and CDR2 SVGIG (reference sequence). The CDR3 covers 13 residues. Trimming took off 4 bases at V and 4 bases at J, with 10 bases between the two ends. The CDR3 loop reads CAWNRGITGELFF. The CDR3 nucleotides are TGTGCCTGGAATAGAGGGATCACCGGGGAGCTGTTTTTT.

The rearrangement uses TRBV5-6 and TRBJ2-2; no reliable D call. There are 18 residues in the CDR3. The germline CDR1 and CDR2 sequences are SGHDT and YYEEEE. Between the trimmed V and J ends, which lost 4 bases and 2 bases, there was a span of 21 bases. CDR3 in DNA: TGTGCCAGCAGCCCTCATCGTCTGGGCCGGGCTAACACCGGGGAGCTGTTTTTT. It translates to CASSPHRLGRANTGELFF.

V usage is TRBV9 and J usage is TRBJ2-7; 8 nucleotides line up with TRBD2. From germline, CDR1 is SGDLS and CDR2 YYNGEE. V lost 4 bases and J lost 5; bases outside the gene matches: 14. The CDR3 runs to 16 residues. CDR3 sequence (DNA): TGTGCCAGCAGCCCGGGGTTAAGGCGGGGGGCAGACGAGCAGTACTTC. It specifies CASSPGLRRGADEQYF.

This chain uses TRBV19 with TRBJ1-6; maybe TRBD1 (6 bases). With 4 bases removed from V and 7 bases from J, the gap between germline ends came to 17 bases. CDR3 size: 16 residues. CDR1 is LNHDA, CDR2 SQIVND, per germline (reference sequence). The CDR3 region is CASSTLRTERNSPLHF. CDR3 in DNA: TGTGCCAGTAGTACCTTGCGGACAGAGAGAAATTCACCCCTCCACTTT. Combining the CDR3 with reference TRBV19 and TRBJ1-6 gives the whole variable domain DGGITQSPKYLFRKEGQNVTLSCEQNLNHDAMYWYRQDPGQGLRLIYYSQIVNDFQKGDIAEGYSVSREKKESFPLTVTSAQKNPTAFYLCASSTLRTERNSPLHFGNGTRLTVT.

The genes are TRBV30 and TRBJ2-3; 8 positions match TRBD1. Germline CDR1 reads GTSNPN; CDR2 reads SVGIG (reference sequence). The CDR3 is 17 residues long. V shed 4 bases, J shed 0 bases, and the junction held 12 bases outside the gene matches. The CDR3 loop is CAWNPGRTGLSTDTQYF. CDR3 sequence (DNA): TGTGCCTGGAACCCGGGGAGGACAGGGCTCAGCACAGATACGCAGTATTTT.

The rearrangement joins TRBV2 to TRBJ1-1, with 8 bases matching TRBD1. CDR3 length: 14 amino acids. V shed 4 bases and J 2 bases; nucleotides not matched to a gene: 3. Looked up from germline, CDR1 is SNHLY and CDR2 is FYNNEI. Here the CDR3 reads CASSGGQVNTEAFF. CDR3 nucleotides: TGTGCCAGCAGTGGGGGACAGGTTAACACTGAAGCTTTCTTT.

This clone was counted only a few times. The rearrangement uses TRBV5-1 and TRBJ2-7; 10 nucleotides agree with TRBD1. The length of the CDR3 is 15 residues. The germline V gene has CDR1 SGHRS and CDR2 YFSETQ. With 5 bases clipped from V and 5 bases from J, the junction kept 10 bases outside the gene matches. CDR3 amino acids: CASRPGGTGANEQYF. CDR3 nucleotide sequence: TGCGCCAGCAGACCGGGGGGGACAGGGGCGAACGAGCAGTACTTC.

The V call is TRBV5-1, the J call TRBJ2-7, with D perhaps matching TRBD1 (6 bases). The CDR3 is made up of 16 amino acids. CDR1 is SGHRS and CDR2 is YFSETQ in the germline V gene. V was cut by 0 bases and J by 1 base, with 14 bases left in between. The CDR3 region is CASSLGGQGRSYEQYF. CDR3 coding DNA: TGCGCCAGCAGCTTGGGGGGCCAGGGGCGTTCCTACGAGCAGTACTTC.

The CDR3 region has the DNA TGTGCCAGCAGCGTAGCATCCCAGCTGGATACGCAGTATTTT. This gives the protein CASSVASQLDTQYF. The chain combines TRBV9 with TRBJ2-3; D is unresolved. This CDR3 comprises 14 residues. Trimming took 0 bases from V and 6 from J, leaving 11 bases between them. Germline CDR1 SGDLS, CDR2 YYNGEE.